The next 24 T cell receptor beta chains were all read from a single sample in a study of shared clonotypes between healthy human individuals. Measured with immunoSEQ multiplex PCR; TCRdb has only the in-frame clones, and not every one. The table has approximately 92,000 clones, roughly three quarters seen once. The specimen was memory CD8+ T cells sorted from blood. Subset of the sample: CD45RO+ cells pooled with CCR7-negative TemRA cells. The receptors were sampled from a man aged 30 to 39 in good health.

This clone was seen many times. The gene calls are TRBV21-1 and TRBJ2-7; the table's TRBD1 call for D was not verified on the DNA. TRBV21-1 is a pseudogene. The CDR3 is made up of 15 amino acids. CDR3 region: CASSKTGQGFVEQYF. CDR3 sequence (DNA): TGTGCCAGCAGCAAAACGGGACAGGGGTTCGTCGAGCAGTACTTC.

The J gene is TRBJ2-7, the V gene TRBV9; 7 bases are shared with TRBD2. The germline gives CDR1 SGDLS, CDR2 YYNGEE. The J segment lost 4 bases and the V segment lost 0 bases, leaving 7 bases of the junction unmatched. The CDR3 contains 15 residues. The CDR3, as DNA: TGTGCCAGCAGCGTAGGAGGCGGGAGTGGATACGAGCAGTACTTC. Its protein product is CASSVGGGSGYEQYF.

The chain combines TRBV13 with TRBJ2-6; no firm D call. V was trimmed by 4 bases and J by 6 bases, leaving 19 bases between them. CDR3 length equals 17 residues. CDR1 and CDR2 (germline): PRHDT, FYEKMQ (reference sequence). CDR3 DNA sequence: TGTGCCAGCAGCTCCAGCACTCCGGGCTTCCTGGCCAACGTCCTGACTTTC. Its protein product is CASSSSTPGFLANVLTF. Full variable domain (rest looked up from reference TRBV13 and TRBJ2-6): AAGVIQSPRHLIKEKRETATLKCYPIPRHDTVYWYQQGPGQDPQFLISFYEKMQSDKGSIPDRFSAQQFSDYHSELNMSSLELGDSALYFCASSSSTPGFLANVLTFGAGSRLTVL.

In its sample, this clone was seen a few times. The chain is built from TRBV5-4 and TRBJ2-7; tentative D call: TRBD2 (5 bases). Per germline, CDR1 SGHNT and CDR2 YYREEE (reference sequence). CDR3 length: 14 amino acids. The V gene lost 3 bases and the J gene lost 2 bases, with 12 bases spanning the gap. The CDR3 sequence is CASSSHTRPYEQYF. CDR3 DNA sequence: TGTGCCAGCAGCTCCCATACTAGGCCCTACGAGCAGTACTTC.

The chain couples TRBV9 to TRBJ2-3; D remains ambiguous. This CDR3 has 15 residues. CDR1 is SGDLS, CDR2 YYNGEE, per germline. The ends were cut back, 3 bases at V and 0 bases at J, with 11 bases in the middle. The CDR3 bases are TGTGCCAGCAGCGGCCCCCCTCCTAGCACAGATACGCAGTATTTT. Residues: CASSGPPPSTDTQYF.

This clone was counted a single time. CDR3 sequence: CASSLGRGGNEQFF. CDR3 in DNA: TGTGCCAGCAGCCTCGGACGGGGAGGTAATGAGCAGTTCTTC. This sequence joins TRBV5-8 and TRBJ2-1; D possibly corresponds to TRBD2 (6 bases). Trimming removed 4 bases at V and 7 bases at J, with 15 bases between. CDR3 length: 14 residues. Looked up from germline, CDR1 is SGHTS and CDR2 is YDEGEE.

V is TRBV5-1 and J is TRBJ2-1, with D possibly being TRBD1 (5 bases). CDR3 length equals 13 residues. Germline V gene lookup returns CDR1 SGHRS and CDR2 YFSETQ. Trimming pared 5 bases from V and 4 bases from J, leaving 10 bases between. The CDR3 sequence is CASRDSEYNEQFF. CDR3 bases: TGCGCCAGCAGAGACAGCGAATACAATGAGCAGTTCTTC. Using reference TRBV5-1 and TRBJ2-1 for the parts outside the CDR3, the full variable domain is KAGVTQTPRYLIKTRGQQVTLSCSPISGHRSVSWYQQTPGQGLQFLFEYFSETQRNKGNFPGRFSGRQFSNSRSEMNVSTLELGDSALYLCASRDSEYNEQFFGPGTRLTVL.

This clone was counted between two and nine times. This rearrangement joins TRBV27 to TRBJ2-3; TRBD2 matches 14 bases. The CDR3 extends over 19 amino acids. V dropped 5 bases and J dropped 2; count of bases not matched to a gene: 12. Germline CDR1 reads MNHEY; CDR2 reads SMNVEV (reference sequence). This CDR3 is CASSLRLPGLAGVTDTQYF. The CDR3 nucleotides read TGTGCCAGCAGTCTAAGACTACCGGGACTAGCGGGAGTCACAGATACGCAGTATTTT.

The chain uses TRBV25-1 and TRBJ2-5; D is unclear. Germline V gene data show CDR1 as MGHDK and CDR2 as SYGVNS. This CDR3 has 11 residues. The germline V and J ends were trimmed by 7 bases and 3 bases, with 6 bases remaining between them. The CDR3 loop reads CASNGEETQYF. CDR3 in DNA: TGTGCCAGCAACGGAGAAGAGACCCAGTACTTC.

This clone was counted only a few times. The chain employs TRBV13 and TRBJ2-7; D is perhaps TRBD2 (5 bases). This CDR3 comprises 14 residues. Trimming took 3 bases from V and 2 from J, leaving 11 bases between them. The germline CDR1 and CDR2 sequences are PRHDT and FYEKMQ (reference sequence). Written as DNA, the CDR3 is TGTGCCAGCAGCTTGTCCGGGAAGGCCTACGAGCAGTACTTC. Protein sequence: CASSLSGKAYEQYF.

This clone came up a few times. The chain uses TRBV29-1 and TRBJ2-3, with D unclear. The V end lost 6 bases, the J end lost 1 base, and 8 bases lay between the germline ends. The CDR3 loop spans 12 amino acids. CDR1 SQVTM and CDR2 ANQGSEA come from the germline V gene. CDR3 amino acids: CSVDDGTDTQYF. In DNA, the CDR3 is TGCAGCGTAGACGACGGCACAGATACGCAGTATTTT.

Many counts were recorded for this clone. This chain joins TRBV7-9 and TRBJ2-7; D is tentatively TRBD1 or TRBD2 (6 bases each). This CDR3 region has 12 residues. Germline-derived CDR1 and CDR2 are SEHNR and FQNEAQ (reference sequence). The germline V and J ends were trimmed by 4 bases and 6 bases, with 10 bases remaining between them. CDR3 nucleotides: TGTGCCAGCAGCTGGGGGGCCGGCGAGCAGTACTTC. As protein: CASSWGAGEQYF.

The V call is TRBV5-4, the J call TRBJ2-7; unclear D gene. Trimming took off 3 bases at V and 3 bases at J, with 4 bases between the two ends. The CDR3 extends over 11 amino acids. From germline, CDR1 is SGHNT and CDR2 YYREEE (reference sequence). The CDR3 sequence: CASSSGYEQYF. CDR3 coding DNA: TGTGCCAGCAGCTCGGGCTACGAGCAGTACTTC.

The chain joins TRBV9 to TRBJ2-7; D ambiguous. This CDR3 is 12 amino acids long. Germline CDR1 and CDR2: SGDLS and YYNGEE. V shed 5 bases and J shed 0 bases, with 6 bases lying between them. DNA of the CDR3: TGTGCCAGCAGTTTCGTCTCCTACGAGCAGTACTTC. This codes for CASSFVSYEQYF. Complete variable domain (other parts from reference TRBV9 and TRBJ2-7): DSGVTQTPKHLITATGQRVTLRCSPRSGDLSVYWYQQSLDQGLQFLIQYYNGEERAKGNILERFSAQQFPDLHSELNLSSLELGDSALYFCASSFVSYEQYFGPGTRLTVT.

The chain uses TRBV13 and TRBJ2-7; 7 nucleotides align to TRBD2. CDR3 length: 15 residues. Germline CDR1 reads PRHDT; CDR2 reads FYEKMQ (reference sequence). The V and J ends lost 1 base and 2 bases, in that order; junction bases with no gene match: 5. CDR3 bases: TGTGCCAGCAGCTTAGATCCAGCGGGACCCTACGAGCAGTACTTC. Its protein product is CASSLDPAGPYEQYF.

The V and J genes are TRBV18 and TRBJ2-7; 11 nucleotides match TRBD1. Germline CDR1 reads KGHSH; CDR2 reads LQKENI. The CDR3 contains 16 residues. J gave up 3 bases and V 3 bases, and 7 bases lay outside the gene matches. The CDR3 region is CASSPSGQGAYYEQYF. In DNA form, the CDR3 reads TGTGCCAGCTCACCTTCCGGACAGGGGGCCTACTACGAGCAGTACTTC.

This clone was counted at least ten times. This chain joins TRBV11-2 and TRBJ2-7, with TRBD1 matching over 8 bases. Germline loops: CDR1 SGHAT, CDR2 FQNNGV. V trimming: 6 bases; J trimming: 1 base; junction bases outside the gene matches: 17. The CDR3 spans 18 residues. The chain's CDR3 is CASRDRGRRTGSSYEQYF. CDR3 nucleotide sequence: TGTGCCAGCAGAGATAGAGGGAGAAGGACAGGGTCGTCCTACGAGCAGTACTTC.

The chain uses TRBV7-9 and TRBJ2-3, with 8 bases fitting TRBD2. Trimming cost V 3 bases and J 6 bases; bases outside gene matches: 5. This CDR3 region has 14 residues. Germline V gives CDR1 SEHNR, CDR2 FQNEAQ (reference sequence). The CDR3 spells CASSLAGGYDTQYF. The CDR3 DNA follows: TGTGCCAGCAGCTTGGCGGGGGGTTACGATACGCAGTATTTT.

This rearrangement joins TRBV2 to TRBJ2-7; D ambiguous. CDR1 SNHLY and CDR2 FYNNEI come from the germline V gene. Trimming pared 3 bases from V and 3 bases from J, leaving 12 bases between. The CDR3 has 14 amino acids. CDR3 nucleotide sequence: TGTGCCAGCAGTGACAGTACAATCGTCTACGAGCAGTACTTC. Translating it yields CASSDSTIVYEQYF. Supplemented by reference TRBV2 and TRBJ2-7, the full variable domain reads EPEVTQTPSHQVTQMGQEVILRCVPISNHLYFYWYRQILGQKVEFLVSFYNNEISEKSEIFDDQFSVERPDGSNFTLKIRSTKLEDSAMYFCASSDSTIVYEQYFGPGTRLTVT.

This rearrangement joins TRBV7-2 to TRBJ2-7; 7 bases align to TRBD1. The CDR3 runs 11 residues. The germline gives CDR1 SGHTA, CDR2 FQGNSA. After removal of 4 bases from V and 6 bases from J, the junction contained 0 bases not matched to a gene. CDR3 coding DNA: TGTGCCAGCAGCTCAGGGGGCGAGCAGTACTTC. Protein product: CASSSGGEQYF.

This clone was counted a single time. The chain uses TRBV2 and TRBJ1-2; perhaps TRBD1 as D (6 bases). The germline CDR1 and CDR2 sequences are SNHLY and FYNNEI. V was clipped by 6 bases and J by 3 bases, with 29 bases between them. The CDR3 loop spans 19 amino acids. CDR3 sequence reads: CASRDSLQGGRRSDYGYTF. In DNA form, the CDR3 reads TGTGCCAGCAGGGACTCCTTACAGGGAGGCCGTCGATCCGACTATGGCTACACCTTC.

The rearrangement links TRBV28 to TRBJ2-1; 12 nucleotides agree with TRBD2. The trim removed 4 bases at V and 8 bases at J, leaving 9 bases unmatched. This CDR3 contains 16 residues. Germline V gene data show CDR1 as MDHEN and CDR2 as SYDVKM. The CDR3 nucleotides are TGTGCCAGCAGTTCTCGACTAGCGGGAGTGATAGATGAGCAGTTCTTC. Protein product: CASSSRLAGVIDEQFF.

This clone came up once. The V call is TRBV2, the J call TRBJ2-1; D is ambiguous. V shed 3 bases and J shed 0 bases, with 3 bases lying between them. Per germline, CDR1 SNHLY and CDR2 FYNNEI. The CDR3 covers 13 residues. The CDR3 bases are TGTGCCAGCAGTGAGCTCTCCTACAATGAGCAGTTCTTC. Translation: CASSELSYNEQFF. Full variable domain (rest looked up from reference TRBV2 and TRBJ2-1): EPEVTQTPSHQVTQMGQEVILRCVPISNHLYFYWYRQILGQKVEFLVSFYNNEISEKSEIFDDQFSVERPDGSNFTLKIRSTKLEDSAMYFCASSELSYNEQFFGPGTRLTVL.

The chain uses TRBV4-3 and TRBJ2-6, with D unresolved. The CDR3 covers 16 residues. V was cut by 0 bases and J by 2 bases, with 8 bases left in between. CDR1 and CDR2 from the germline V gene are LGHNA and YSLEER. The DNA for the CDR3 is TGCGCCAGCAGCCAAGATAGAAGGGCTGGGGCCAACGTCCTGACTTTC. Its protein is CASSQDRRAGANVLTF.